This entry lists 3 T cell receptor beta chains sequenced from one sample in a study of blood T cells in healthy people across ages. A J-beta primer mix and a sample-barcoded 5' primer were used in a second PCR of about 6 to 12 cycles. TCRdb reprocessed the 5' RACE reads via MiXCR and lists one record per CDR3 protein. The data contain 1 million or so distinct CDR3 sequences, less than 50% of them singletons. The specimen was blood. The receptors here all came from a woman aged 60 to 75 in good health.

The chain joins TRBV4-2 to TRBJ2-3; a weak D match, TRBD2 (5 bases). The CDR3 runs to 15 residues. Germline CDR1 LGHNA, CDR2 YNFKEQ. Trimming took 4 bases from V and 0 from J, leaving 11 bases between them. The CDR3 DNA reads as TGTGCCAGCAGCCCTTCAACGGGAAGCACAGATACGCAGTATTTT. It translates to CASSPSTGSTDTQYF.

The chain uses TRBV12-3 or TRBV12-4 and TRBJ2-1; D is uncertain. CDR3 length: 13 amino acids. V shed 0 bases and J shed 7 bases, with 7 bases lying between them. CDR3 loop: CASSLAWANEQFF. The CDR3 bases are TGTGCCAGCAGTTTAGCGTGGGCTAATGAGCAGTTCTTC.

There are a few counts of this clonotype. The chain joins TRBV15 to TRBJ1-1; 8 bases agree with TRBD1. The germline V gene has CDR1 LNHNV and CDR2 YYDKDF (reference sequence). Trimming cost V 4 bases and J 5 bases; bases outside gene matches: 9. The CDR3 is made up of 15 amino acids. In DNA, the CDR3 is TGTGCCACCAGCAAAAGCCCAACAGGGGGAACTGAAGCTTTCTTT. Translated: CATSKSPTGGTEAFF.